This T cell receptor beta chain was identified during a study of brain T cells in children with intractable seizures (TCRdb year 2021). Notes on the research overall: As a first screen for immune gene transcripts, resected brain tissue from a few dozen pediatric epilepsy surgery cases was run on a NanoString immunology panel. About 70% of the 12 selected surgery cases also had pre-surgery blood sequenced, which left four cases with brain tissue only. Overall study results and their limits: Viral specificity was inferred solely from CDR3 sequence similarity, and the HCMV serostatus of the patients was not known. Because sequencing depth differed between pre- and post-surgery blood, the absence of clones from the pre-surgery sample may reflect undersampling.

CDR3 length: 13 amino acids, cysteine to phenylalanine. Left in the record is the CDR3 DNA by itself, 39 bases read in frame from the first base. Trimming costs V 3 bases and J 8 bases, and their ends lie 11 bases apart. Comment on this clone: Its antigen is not yet known. No per-base quality is available; no much larger clone lies one base away.

TCR beta chain sequences were generated from genomic DNA using the immunoSEQ assay. The study's processing was this. CDR3 sequences that did not begin with the conserved framework cysteine at position 104 were removed by hand. To get clonality, the normalized Shannon's Diversity Index was subtracted from one, giving values from 0 (maximal diversity) to 1 (oligoclonal). Chi-squared comparison-of-proportions tests assessed whether the same CDR3 differed in frequency between samples, such as brain versus blood. Public clonotypes were found through immuneACCESS searches, while the VDJdb browser was used to judge similarity to known antiviral clonotypes. The immuneACCESS repertoire file appears here via TCRdb, limited to in-frame rearrangements. These files lack a portion of the clones; in checked studies, under half of the deficit traces to unresolved V genes, and the cause of the others is not known. The V and J calls and clone size come from that table; D and trimming were worked out from the DNA. This sample comprises approximately 330,000 clones, more than 85% of them detected only once. The ten largest clones take up 5% to 7% of the sample.

Sample time point, as interpreted from the label and publication: blood from clinic visit 5 months post-surgery; TSC patient then seizure free. The surgery cases showing the highest brain T cell transcript signatures were chosen for TCR beta chain sequencing of brain tissue and, when available, of blood. Before surgery, patients had received at least one anti-epileptic drug. TCR-sequenced patients were children with drug-resistant epilepsy due to tuberous sclerosis complex, focal cortical dysplasia, Rasmussen encephalitis or hemimegalencephaly. Bulk genomic DNA was extracted from unsorted brain tissue and whole blood with the Monarch genomic DNA purification kit.

Specimen: peripheral blood, collected approximately 5 months after surgery. The receptor was isolated from a boy less than two years old with tuberous sclerosis and intractable seizures. The sequence joins TRBV12-3 or TRBV12-4 to TRBJ1-5; the D gene remains uncertain. The CDR3 region reads CASSFSLREPQHF. The nucleotide sequence reads TGTGCCAGCAGTTTTTCCCTACGAGAGCCCCAGCATTTT.